The clone carrying this TCR beta chain was found a few times. V was clipped by 5 bases and J by 2 bases, with 15 bases between them. CDR3 length equals 15 residues. Germline-derived CDR1 and CDR2 are SGHNT and YENEEA. The data were taken from a study of blood T cell repertoires in COVID-19. Study information: Whether acute or convalescent, the COVID-19 samples came from the United States, Italy and Spain. The cDNA or gDNA used as material had been derived from T cells, B-cell-depleted T cells, or PBMCs.

In the source study's methods: Amplification with reference gene primers provided the estimates of nucleated cell counts. Clones were sequenced by immunoSEQ multiplex PCR, and TCRdb holds only the in-frame ones, with some missing. The V and J calls and clone size are taken from that table; D and trimming were inferred from the DNA. The sample lists about 70,000 clones, roughly 77% occurring once. The source is a woman aged 70-85 years with acute or convalescent COVID-19. This chain links TRBV11-3 with TRBJ2-5, with a possible D match to TRBD2 (6 bases). The source material was peripheral blood. The CDR3 loop reads CASSVRRGPQETQYF. CDR3 DNA: TGTGCCAGCAGCGTAAGGCGGGGCCCACAAGAGACCCAGTACTTC.